This is a list of T cell receptor beta chains from one sample in a study of T cell responses to AZD1222 COVID-19 vaccine. Data came from immunoSEQ multiplex PCR; TCRdb stores just in-frame clones and leaves some out. The sample shows more than 140,000 clones, 91% of them seen only once. The sequencing used peripheral blood, collected on day 0 of AZD1222 vaccination. The receptors shown here come from an adult in good health. The CDR3 runs from the conserved cysteine through the conserved F or W. The order of the fields is J gene, clone size, D gene, V gene, CDR3 protein, CDR3 DNA. D genes are given only for firm matches. Not all rows give a size; the values are once, few, many and, for expanded clones, a class.

j_call: TRBJ1-6
clone_size: NA
d_call: TRBD1
v_call: TRBV5-4
cdr3_aa: CASSPGGVGGRNSPLHF
cdr3_nt: TGTGCCAGCAGCCCTGGAGGGGTAGGGGGCCGGAATTCACCCCTCCACTTT

j_call: TRBJ2-7
clone_size: NA
d_call: NA
v_call: TRBV28
cdr3_aa: CASRSKKGIYEQYF
cdr3_nt: TGTGCCAGCAGGTCCAAGAAGGGTATCTACGAGCAGTACTTC

j_call: TRBJ2-7
clone_size: once
d_call: NA
v_call: TRBV6-5
cdr3_aa: CASNSGTPLAEQYF
cdr3_nt: TGTGCCAGCAACTCCGGGACACCCCTGGCGGAGCAGTACTTC

j_call: TRBJ2-7
clone_size: NA
d_call: TRBD1
v_call: TRBV10-3
cdr3_aa: CAISESNRGLNEQYF
cdr3_nt: TGTGCCATCAGTGAGTCGAACAGGGGGCTCAACGAGCAGTACTTC

j_call: TRBJ1-2
clone_size: NA
d_call: TRBD1
v_call: TRBV2
cdr3_aa: CASTYRGGLLDYGYTF
cdr3_nt: TGTGCCAGCACCTACAGGGGTGGGTTATTGGACTATGGCTACACCTTC

j_call: TRBJ2-7
clone_size: NA
d_call: NA
v_call: TRBV15
cdr3_aa: CATSSGISPYEQYF
cdr3_nt: TGTGCCACCAGCAGTGGTATTTCGCCCTACGAGCAGTACTTC

j_call: TRBJ1-5
clone_size: NA
d_call: TRBD1
v_call: TRBV28
cdr3_aa: CASSSAGGGQPQHF
cdr3_nt: TGTGCCAGCAGTTCAGCAGGGGGCGGTCAGCCCCAGCATTTT

j_call: TRBJ2-2
clone_size: NA
d_call: NA
v_call: TRBV28
cdr3_aa: CASSSQTGPILNTGELFF
cdr3_nt: TGTGCCAGCAGTTCTCAAACAGGGCCCATTCTCAACACCGGGGAGCTGTTTTTT

j_call: TRBJ1-5
clone_size: NA
d_call: NA
v_call: TRBV28
cdr3_aa: CASSPGQNSNQPQHF
cdr3_nt: TGTGCCAGCAGTCCGGGACAAAATAGCAATCAGCCCCAGCATTTT

j_call: TRBJ2-7
clone_size: NA
d_call: NA
v_call: TRBV4-3
cdr3_aa: CASSSTHSLGNYEQYF
cdr3_nt: TGCGCCAGCAGCTCAACCCACTCCCTCGGGAATTACGAGCAGTACTTC

j_call: TRBJ2-7
clone_size: NA
d_call: NA
v_call: TRBV5-5
cdr3_aa: CASTSGLPYEQYF
cdr3_nt: TGTGCCAGCACCTCTGGACTGCCCTACGAGCAGTACTTC

j_call: TRBJ2-3
clone_size: NA
d_call: NA
v_call: TRBV27
cdr3_aa: CASTPRGPETDTQYF
cdr3_nt: TGTGCCAGCACCCCACGGGGACCCGAAACAGATACGCAGTATTTT

j_call: TRBJ1-1
clone_size: NA
d_call: NA
v_call: TRBV7-9
cdr3_aa: CASSLAGGWTEAFF
cdr3_nt: TGTGCCAGCAGCTTAGCGGGGGGTTGGACTGAAGCTTTCTTT

j_call: TRBJ1-2
clone_size: NA
d_call: NA
v_call: TRBV6-5
cdr3_aa: CASSPGTGYGYTF
cdr3_nt: TGTGCCAGCAGTCCCGGGACGGGCTATGGCTACACCTTC

j_call: TRBJ2-3
clone_size: NA
d_call: NA
v_call: TRBV5-4
cdr3_aa: CASSLTRRADTQYF
cdr3_nt: TGTGCCAGCAGCTTAACTAGGCGGGCAGATACGCAGTATTTT

j_call: TRBJ2-1
clone_size: NA
d_call: TRBD2
v_call: TRBV5-1
cdr3_aa: CASSSGLAGGAGHEQFF
cdr3_nt: TGCGCCAGCAGCTCGGGACTAGCGGGAGGGGCCGGGCATGAGCAGTTCTTC

j_call: TRBJ2-3
clone_size: NA
d_call: TRBD2
v_call: TRBV9
cdr3_aa: CASSTRLAGGPEHTDTQYF
cdr3_nt: TGTGCCAGCAGCACCCGGCTAGCGGGAGGACCCGAACACACAGATACGCAGTATTTT

j_call: TRBJ2-7
clone_size: NA
d_call: NA
v_call: TRBV4-3
cdr3_aa: CASSQEVSLGSYEQYF
cdr3_nt: TGCGCCAGCAGCCAAGAGGTCAGTCTGGGATCCTACGAGCAGTACTTC

j_call: TRBJ1-2
clone_size: NA
d_call: NA
v_call: TRBV19
cdr3_aa: CASSPQRDPGDGYTF
cdr3_nt: TGTGCCAGTAGTCCTCAACGGGACCCGGGGGATGGCTACACCTTC

j_call: TRBJ2-1
clone_size: NA
d_call: TRBD2
v_call: TRBV5-1
cdr3_aa: CASSLVGLAGVGNEQFF
cdr3_nt: TGCGCCAGCAGCTTGGTAGGACTAGCGGGAGTGGGAAATGAGCAGTTCTTC

j_call: TRBJ2-1
clone_size: NA
d_call: TRBD2
v_call: TRBV11-2
cdr3_aa: CASTLYSGGHNEQFF
cdr3_nt: TGTGCCAGCACCCTTTATTCGGGAGGGCACAATGAGCAGTTCTTC

j_call: TRBJ2-2
clone_size: once
d_call: NA
v_call: TRBV7-3
cdr3_aa: CASSRAGTNTGELFF
cdr3_nt: TGTGCCAGCAGCCGTGCGGGGACGAACACCGGGGAGCTGTTTTTT

j_call: TRBJ1-5
clone_size: NA
d_call: NA
v_call: TRBV15
cdr3_aa: CATSSYFARGNQPQHF
cdr3_nt: TGTGCCACCAGCAGTTATTTTGCAAGGGGCAATCAGCCCCAGCATTTT

j_call: TRBJ1-1
clone_size: NA
d_call: NA
v_call: TRBV4-1
cdr3_aa: CASSQASRGPEAFF
cdr3_nt: TGCGCCAGCAGCCAAGCTTCCAGGGGCCCTGAAGCTTTCTTT

j_call: TRBJ1-6
clone_size: once
d_call: TRBD1
v_call: TRBV6-5
cdr3_aa: CASSHTGQVNSPLHF
cdr3_nt: TGTGCCAGCAGCCATACAGGACAGGTTAATTCACCCCTCCACTTT

j_call: TRBJ1-2
clone_size: NA
d_call: TRBD1
v_call: TRBV5-1
cdr3_aa: CASSLGDREVYGYTF
cdr3_nt: TGCGCCAGCAGCTTGGGTGACAGGGAGGTCTATGGCTACACCTTC

j_call: TRBJ1-2
clone_size: NA
d_call: TRBD1
v_call: TRBV10-2
cdr3_aa: CASRRDSTPYGYTF
cdr3_nt: TGCGCCAGCAGAAGGGACAGCACTCCCTATGGCTACACCTTC

j_call: TRBJ2-7
clone_size: NA
d_call: NA
v_call: TRBV28
cdr3_aa: CASTPGGTAYEQYF
cdr3_nt: TGTGCCAGCACCCCTGGGGGGACGGCATACGAGCAGTACTTC

j_call: TRBJ2-2
clone_size: NA
d_call: TRBD2
v_call: TRBV4-3
cdr3_aa: CASSPQGLRLGELFF
cdr3_nt: TGCGCCAGCAGCCCTCAGGGACTACGACTGGGGGAGCTGTTTTTT

j_call: TRBJ1-2
clone_size: NA
d_call: NA
v_call: TRBV28
cdr3_aa: CASSWAGHPNYGYTF
cdr3_nt: TGTGCCAGCAGTTGGGCCGGACACCCTAACTATGGCTACACCTTC

j_call: TRBJ2-1
clone_size: NA
d_call: TRBD1
v_call: TRBV6-5
cdr3_aa: CASSQGQGALYEQFF
cdr3_nt: TGTGCCAGCAGTCAGGGACAGGGGGCGCTTTACGAGCAGTTCTTC

j_call: TRBJ2-7
clone_size: NA
d_call: TRBD2
v_call: TRBV5-8
cdr3_aa: CASSLAGSGSYEQYF
cdr3_nt: TGTGCCAGCAGCTTGGCGGGTAGCGGGAGCTACGAGCAGTACTTC

j_call: TRBJ2-5
clone_size: NA
d_call: TRBD2
v_call: TRBV7-9
cdr3_aa: CASSLTGEAGGLPYF
cdr3_nt: TGTGCCAGCAGCCTGACAGGGGAAGCGGGAGGGCTACCGTACTTC

j_call: TRBJ2-2
clone_size: once
d_call: TRBD1
v_call: TRBV6-5
cdr3_aa: CASSYTGGASAGELFF
cdr3_nt: TGTGCCAGCAGTTACACAGGGGGAGCTAGCGCCGGGGAGCTGTTTTTT

j_call: TRBJ1-1
clone_size: NA
d_call: NA
v_call: TRBV6-4
cdr3_aa: CASSDSGSNTEAFF
cdr3_nt: TGTGCCAGCAGTGACTCGGGATCGAACACTGAAGCTTTCTTT

j_call: TRBJ2-7
clone_size: few
d_call: TRBD2
v_call: TRBV6-2/TRBV6-3
cdr3_aa: CASSSTSYHEQYF
cdr3_nt: TGTGCCAGCAGTTCGACTAGCTACCACGAGCAGTACTTC

j_call: TRBJ2-7
clone_size: few
d_call: TRBD1
v_call: TRBV7-9
cdr3_aa: CASSLGEGGDYEQYF
cdr3_nt: TGTGCCAGCAGCTTAGGGGAAGGGGGCGACTACGAGCAGTACTTC

j_call: TRBJ2-1
clone_size: NA
d_call: TRBD2
v_call: TRBV7-9
cdr3_aa: CASSQGLAQYNEQFF
cdr3_nt: TGTGCCAGCAGCCAGGGACTAGCGCAATACAATGAGCAGTTCTTC

j_call: TRBJ1-2
clone_size: NA
d_call: NA
v_call: TRBV7-2
cdr3_aa: CASSITEGYNYGYTF
cdr3_nt: TGTGCCAGCAGCATTACAGAGGGATATAACTATGGCTACACCTTC

j_call: TRBJ2-1
clone_size: NA
d_call: TRBD2
v_call: TRBV2
cdr3_aa: CASSHSGRYFF
cdr3_nt: TGTGCCAGCAGCCATAGCGGGAGATACTTCTTC

j_call: TRBJ1-6
clone_size: NA
d_call: NA
v_call: TRBV6-5
cdr3_aa: CASTLTGQGRSPLHF
cdr3_nt: TGTGCCAGCACTCTCACCGGGCAGGGTCGGTCACCCCTCCACTTT

j_call: TRBJ2-1
clone_size: once
d_call: NA
v_call: TRBV19
cdr3_aa: CASSIEGGTSYNEQFF
cdr3_nt: TGTGCCAGTAGTATCGAAGGCGGGACATCCTACAATGAGCAGTTCTTC

j_call: TRBJ2-5
clone_size: NA
d_call: NA
v_call: TRBV9
cdr3_aa: CASSPPSQETQYF
cdr3_nt: TGTGCCAGCAGCCCTCCTTCCCAAGAGACCCAGTACTTC

j_call: TRBJ2-7
clone_size: NA
d_call: NA
v_call: TRBV28
cdr3_aa: CASSFAGTYEQYF
cdr3_nt: TGTGCCAGCAGTTTTGCGGGCACCTACGAGCAGTACTTC

j_call: TRBJ2-7
clone_size: NA
d_call: TRBD1
v_call: TRBV24-1
cdr3_aa: CATTTGAGTYEQYF
cdr3_nt: TGTGCCACAACGACAGGGGCAGGCACCTACGAGCAGTACTTC

j_call: TRBJ1-1
clone_size: NA
d_call: NA
v_call: TRBV12-3/TRBV12-4
cdr3_aa: CASSLGAGSRAFF
cdr3_nt: TGTGCCAGCAGTTTAGGGGCAGGTAGTCGAGCTTTCTTT

j_call: TRBJ2-7
clone_size: few
d_call: NA
v_call: TRBV19
cdr3_aa: CASSIRGEQYF
cdr3_nt: TGTGCCAGTAGCATTAGGGGTGAGCAGTACTTC

j_call: TRBJ1-2
clone_size: NA
d_call: TRBD1
v_call: TRBV28
cdr3_aa: CASSLRQGDGYTF
cdr3_nt: TGTGCCAGCAGTTTAAGACAGGGGGATGGCTACACCTTC

j_call: TRBJ2-4
clone_size: NA
d_call: TRBD2
v_call: TRBV9
cdr3_aa: CASSVGSGDVNIQYF
cdr3_nt: TGTGCCAGCAGCGTAGGTAGCGGGGATGTGAACATTCAGTACTTC

j_call: TRBJ2-1
clone_size: NA
d_call: TRBD2
v_call: TRBV24-1
cdr3_aa: CATSTGLAVIRNEQFF
cdr3_nt: TGTGCCACCAGTACCGGACTAGCGGTAATAAGGAATGAGCAGTTCTTC

j_call: TRBJ2-2
clone_size: NA
d_call: TRBD2
v_call: TRBV7-9
cdr3_aa: CASSQSGRDGELFF
cdr3_nt: TGTGCCAGCAGTCAAAGCGGGAGGGACGGGGAGCTGTTTTTT

j_call: TRBJ1-1
clone_size: once
d_call: NA
v_call: TRBV13
cdr3_aa: CASSPEGQLNTEAFF
cdr3_nt: TGTGCCAGCAGCCCCGAAGGACAGCTGAACACTGAAGCTTTCTTT

j_call: TRBJ1-3
clone_size: NA
d_call: NA
v_call: TRBV7-2
cdr3_aa: CASSPGLSGNTIYF
cdr3_nt: TGTGCCAGCAGCCCGGGGCTCTCTGGAAACACCATATATTTT

j_call: TRBJ1-5
clone_size: NA
d_call: NA
v_call: TRBV28
cdr3_aa: CASSEGSYQPQHF
cdr3_nt: TGTGCCAGCTCGGAGGGTTCTTATCAGCCCCAGCATTTT